This T cell receptor (beta chain) derives from a study of cytomegalovirus exposure and HLA in healthy donors. The study's findings and limits: It was reported that the classifier diagnosed cytomegalovirus status with high specificity and sensitivity in both the original and validation cohorts. Later analysis associated a missense DCLRE1C variant with TCR beta V- and J-gene trimming. A list of 164 TCR beta chains associated with cytomegalovirus was given.

Donors counted as nominally healthy when sampled, yet unrecorded immune exposures were likely. Note on this clone: Antigen: not known.

V was shortened by 1 base and J by 4 bases, with 8 bases between the two germline ends. The germline gives CDR1 SGHNT, CDR2 YYREEE (reference sequence). The CDR3 contains 13 residues. PCR was performed using 60 Vbeta and 13 Jbeta primers. Clones were read by immunoSEQ multiplex PCR, and TCRdb kept only the in-frame ones, dropping some. The sample lists under 200,000 clones, 60% to 80% occurring once. What was sequenced was PBMCs. The receptor was isolated from a man aged 55 to 70 in good health and CMV-seronegative. The chain employs TRBV5-4 and TRBJ1-1; possibly TRBD1 for D (5 bases). The CDR3 region is CASSLRRGTEAFF. CDR3 bases: TGTGCCAGCAGCTTGAGGAGGGGCACTGAAGCTTTCTTT. Filled out from reference TRBV5-4 and TRBJ1-1, the complete variable domain reads ETGVTQSPTHLIKTRGQQVTLRCSSQSGHNTVSWYQQALGQGPQFIFQYYREEENGRGNFPPRFSGLQFPNYSSELNVNALELDDSALYLCASSLRRGTEAFFGQGTRLTVV.